This T cell receptor beta chain was captured in a study of CD8 T cells in ankylosing spondylitis. Trimming shortened V by 4 bases and J by 1 base, and 13 bases separated the two germline ends. This CDR3 spans 15 amino acids. CDR1 and CDR2 (germline): SGHRS, YFSETQ. Notes on the study in general: There was a TCR beta motif, made of several highly homologous variants, that appeared characteristic of ankylosing spondylitis blood.

Each CDR3 protein is one row after TCRdb ran MiXCR on the 5' RACE reads. The sample yields about 500,000 distinct CDR3 sequences, about 5.2% seen once. Only a few counts were recorded for this clonotype. Antigen unknown. The chain is built from TRBV5-1 and TRBJ2-3, with no clear D. The sample consisted of blood, either unsorted or a sorted T cell fraction (not recorded which). This receptor was obtained from a male donor with ankylosing spondylitis. This CDR3 reads CASSPKGPRTDTQYF. CDR3 DNA: TGCGCCAGCAGCCCTAAAGGTCCCCGCACAGATACGCAGTATTTT.